The next 5 T cell receptor beta chains were all read from a single sample in a study of blood T cell repertoires in COVID-19 (dated by TCRdb to 2020 to 2022). The library was made by the immunoSEQ multiplex PCR assay. The immuneACCESS repertoire file appears here via TCRdb, limited to in-frame rearrangements. These files lack a portion of the clones; in checked studies, under half of the deficit traces to unresolved V genes, and the cause of the others is not known. This sample gives fewer than 250,000 clones in total; 65% to 90% of them show up just once. The ten largest clones add up to approximately 9.6% of the sample. The specimen was PBMCs or T cells enriched from blood (not recorded which). The source is a woman aged 50 to 60 with acute COVID-19.

The chain uses TRBV5-5 and TRBJ2-5, with 11 positions matching TRBD2. Germline-derived CDR1 and CDR2 are SGHKS and YYEKEE (reference sequence). V shed 4 bases, J shed 0 bases, and the junction held 8 bases outside the gene matches. The CDR3 has 17 amino acids. CDR3 nucleotides: TGTGCCAGCAGCGTTACCACTAGCGGGGGTAACCAAGAGACCCAGTACTTC. This gives the protein CASSVTTSGGNQETQYF.

The rearrangement uses TRBV30 and TRBJ1-4, with 8 bases aligning to TRBD1. This CDR3 has 15 residues. V shed 3 bases, J shed 7 bases, and the junction held 10 bases outside the gene matches. Germline loops: CDR1 GTSNPN, CDR2 SVGIG (reference sequence). In nucleotides, the CDR3 is TGTGCCTGGAGGGCTAGAGGGACAGGAGGTGAAAAACTGTTTTTT. The encoded protein is CAWRARGTGGEKLFF.

The chain joins TRBV15 to TRBJ1-5, with D maybe TRBD1 (6 bases). Germline V lookup: CDR1 LNHNV, CDR2 YYDKDF (reference sequence). The germline V and J ends were trimmed by 5 bases and 5 bases, with 16 bases remaining between them. This CDR3 is 15 amino acids long. CDR3 DNA: TGTGCCACCAGCTCTCAAGGGGCAGGGGATCAGCCCCAGCATTTT. Protein product: CATSSQGAGDQPQHF.

The rearrangement joins TRBV7-8 to TRBJ2-2; 7 positions match TRBD2. CDR3 length: 15 residues. Germline V gene lookup returns CDR1 SGHVS and CDR2 FQNEAQ. V dropped 3 bases and J dropped 3; count of bases not matched to a gene: 4. CDR3 nucleotides: TGTGCCAGCAGCTTGACGGCGGGGGACACCGGGGAGCTGTTTTTT. Translation: CASSLTAGDTGELFF.

The chain has TRBV6-5 and TRBJ1-2, with TRBD1 as a possible D gene (6 bases). The CDR3 consists of 13 residues. The germline CDR1 and CDR2 sequences are MNHEY and SVGAGI. V was cut by 7 bases and J by 8 bases, with 17 bases left in between. This CDR3 reads CASTRQAGGGYTF. The DNA for the CDR3 is TGTGCCAGCACCCGACAGGCGGGGGGAGGCTACACCTTC.